This TCR beta chain was identified during a study of graft-versus-host responses after intestinal transplantation. Study as a whole: Every transplant recipient was induced with anti-thymocyte globulin, then maintained on tacrolimus and steroids for roughly 3 years.

In the case of this clone: Its antigen is currently unknown.

Germline CDR1 and CDR2: SGHDT and YYEEEE. Trimming cost V 4 bases and J 4 bases; bases outside gene matches: 7. The CDR3 loop spans 14 amino acids. Some clones are missing from TCRdb's copy, which holds only in-frame ones; the method was immunoSEQ multiplex PCR. This table has about 120,000 clones, about 92% appearing once. Points from the study as a whole: Declining HvG levels early post-transplant were linked to peak circulating GvH clone levels.

Sequences were derived from unstimulated CD4+ T cells sorted from spleen or lymph node cells, sampled before transplant. This receptor was identified in a human donor who was the organ donor for an intestinal transplant. The chain carries TRBV5-6 and TRBJ1-2, with 7 bases identical to TRBD1. CDR3 DNA: TGTGCCAGCAGCCTAGGACAGGAGGGCTATGGCTACACCTTC. This translates into CASSLGQEGYGYTF. Together with reference TRBV5-6 and TRBJ1-2, the CDR3 gives the full variable domain: DAGVTQSPTHLIKTRGQQVTLRCSPKSGHDTVSWYQQALGQGPQFIFQYYEEEERQRGNFPDRFSGHQFPNYSSELNVNALLLGDSALYLCASSLGQEGYGYTFGSGTRLTVV.